The 19 T cell receptor beta chains reported below all come from one sample, sequenced in a study of T cells in Graves' hyperthyroidism and ophthalmopathy. Amplification yielded TCR beta CDR3 regions, with RNA transcripts as the source. HTBI primers drove first-round RT-PCR of the TCR CDR3. TCRdb itself ran the multiplex PCR reads through MiXCR, one entry per CDR3 protein. The sample holds about 530,000 distinct CDR3 sequences, 17% seen once. Sequenced material: blood. These receptors came from a woman aged 18-29 years with Graves' ophthalmopathy.

V usage is TRBV4-1 and J usage is TRBJ2-1; TRBD2 matches at 7 bases. The CDR3 has 15 amino acids. J gave up 8 bases and V 5 bases, and 12 bases lay outside the gene matches. Germline V lookup: CDR1 MGHRA, CDR2 YSYEKL. The CDR3 coding sequence is TGCGCCAGCAGCGCTCGCGATGGGGCGGGGGATGAGCAGTTCTTC. This gives the protein CASSARDGAGDEQFF.

This sequence joins TRBV5-5 and TRBJ2-7; 7 bases match TRBD1. V shed 4 bases and J 7 bases; nucleotides not matched to a gene: 8. The germline gives CDR1 SGHKS, CDR2 YYEKEE (reference sequence). The CDR3 covers 13 residues. CDR3 DNA sequence: TGTGCCAGCAGCGGCTCCGGGACAGTGGAGCAGTACTTC. Translating gives CASSGSGTVEQYF.

This rearrangement joins TRBV5-5 to TRBJ1-2; D not resolved. Looked up from germline, CDR1 is SGHKS and CDR2 is YYEKEE (reference sequence). Trimming took off 1 base at V and 4 bases at J, with 11 bases between the two ends. This CDR3 spans 14 amino acids. The CDR3 bases are TGTGCCAGCAGCTTGCCAGGTCGTGGCTATGGCTACACCTTC. Its protein product is CASSLPGRGYGYTF.

In this sample, this clonotype turned up many times. This chain joins TRBV11-2 and TRBJ2-1, with 11 bases fitting TRBD2. Per the germline V gene, CDR1 is SGHAT and CDR2 is FQNNGV. V shed 4 bases and J 2 bases; nucleotides not matched to a gene: 1. CDR3 size: 15 residues. The CDR3: CASSWTSGPYNEQFF. The CDR3 bases are TGTGCCAGCAGCTGGACTAGCGGGCCCTACAATGAGCAGTTCTTC. Full variable domain (missing parts from reference TRBV11-2 and TRBJ2-1): EAGVAQSPRYKIIEKRQSVAFWCNPISGHATLYWYQQILGQGPKLLIQFQNNGVVDDSQLPKDRFSAERLKGVDSTLKIQPAKLEDSAVYLCASSWTSGPYNEQFFGPGTRLTVL.

This rearrangement joins TRBV29-1 to TRBJ1-1; weak D call: TRBD1 (6 bases). With 6 bases removed from V and 3 bases from J, the gap between germline ends came to 17 bases. Germline CDR1 SQVTM, CDR2 ANQGSEA. CDR3 length equals 14 residues. The DNA for the CDR3 is TGCAGCGTACGATCCGGGGGCCAATACACTGAAGCTTTCTTT. This sequence encodes CSVRSGGQYTEAFF.

There are a few counts of this clonotype. With a much larger clone just one base away, this may be a read error. The V call is TRBV5-6, the J call TRBJ1-5; 7 bases are shared with TRBD1. There are 16 residues in the CDR3. CDR1 SGHDT and CDR2 YYEEEE come from the germline V gene. For the CDR3, the DNA is TGTACCAGCAGCTTGGCCGGGACAGAGAAGAGTCAGCCCCAGCATTTT. Protein sequence: CTSSLAGTEKSQPQHF.

This clonotype was counted many times. V is TRBV7-2 and J is TRBJ1-1, with TRBD1 identical over 7 bases. The CDR3 contains 14 residues. The germline gives CDR1 SGHTA, CDR2 FQGNSA. Trimming removed 5 bases from V and 5 bases from J; junction bases left unmatched: 8. CDR3 nucleotide sequence: TGTGCCAGCAGCGTTGACAGGGTCGGAACTGAAGCTTTCTTT. Translating gives CASSVDRVGTEAFF.

This clonotype has at least ten counts. V gene TRBV30 combines with J gene TRBJ1-1; D is unresolved. CDR3 length: 13 residues. The V gene's germline CDR1 is GTSNPN and CDR2 SVGIG (reference sequence). Trimming left V 3 bases short and J 0 bases short, with 8 bases between. CDR3 in DNA: TGTGCCTGGAGCGATATTATGAACACTGAAGCTTTCTTT. Encoded protein: CAWSDIMNTEAFF.

The CDR3 reads CASSEVTGNEQFF. CDR3 sequence (DNA): TGTGCCAGCAGTGAAGTAACAGGGAATGAGCAGTTCTTC. The chain is built from TRBV2 and TRBJ2-1; tentative D call: TRBD1 (6 bases). The V end was cut by 1 base, the J end by 7 bases, with 8 bases between. Germline-derived CDR1 and CDR2 are SNHLY and FYNNEI. This CDR3 comprises 13 residues. The whole variable domain, filled in from reference TRBV2 and TRBJ2-1, reads EPEVTQTPSHQVTQMGQEVILRCVPISNHLYFYWYRQILGQKVEFLVSFYNNEISEKSEIFDDQFSVERPDGSNFTLKIRSTKLEDSAMYFCASSEVTGNEQFFGPGTRLTVL.

This clonotype was seen only a few times. A much larger clone differs by one base, so this may be a read error. V gene TRBV7-8 combines with J gene TRBJ2-2; D call uncertain. V lost 0 bases and J 7 bases, leaving 9 bases between the germline ends. Germline CDR1 is SGHVS and CDR2 is FQNEAQ. The CDR3 runs to 14 residues. The CDR3, as DNA: TGTGCCAGCAGCTTAGCAGACCACATCGGGGAGCTGTTTTTT. It codes for CASSLADHIGELFF.

A note on this clonotype: A much larger clone is a single base away; this may be a read error. The chain couples TRBV7-2 to TRBJ2-7, with 8 bases lining up with TRBD2. V gave up 5 bases and J gave up 2 bases; unmatched junction bases: 11. The germline gives CDR1 SGHTA, CDR2 FQGNSA. This CDR3 contains 16 residues. The CDR3 region has the DNA TGTGCCAGCAGCCTAAGCTCAGCGGGAGCCGCCTACGAGCAGTACTTC. Translated, it gives CASSLSSAGAAYEQYF.

The sample holds many counts of this clonotype. This chain joins TRBV30 and TRBJ2-3; 7 nucleotides match TRBD2. With 0 bases clipped from V and 3 bases from J, the junction kept 6 bases outside the gene matches. From germline, CDR1 is GTSNPN and CDR2 SVGIG (reference sequence). The CDR3 is made up of 15 amino acids. The CDR3 DNA follows: TGTGCCTGGAGTGTACCGGGCGGGGGTACAGATACGCAGTATTTT. As protein: CAWSVPGGGTDTQYF.

There are many counts of this clonotype. V usage is TRBV29-1 and J usage is TRBJ1-1; D gene unclear. This CDR3 is built from 14 residues. Trimming removed 7 bases at V and 0 bases at J, with 15 bases between. CDR1 is SQVTM and CDR2 is ANQGSEA in the germline V gene. The CDR3 DNA follows: TGCAGCGCTACCACGGACGGCATGAACACTGAAGCTTTCTTT. This translates into CSATTDGMNTEAFF. The full variable domain, rest sourced from reference TRBV29-1 and TRBJ1-1, is SAVISQKPSRDICQRGTSLTIQCQVDSQVTMMFWYRQQPGQSLTLIATANQGSEATYESGFVIDKFPISRPNLTFSTLTVSNMSPEDSSIYLCSATTDGMNTEAFFGQGTRLTVV.

A remark on this clonotype: Given a much more abundant clone one base away, this may be a read error. The CDR3 region is CSSSSQGVYEQYF. The CDR3 nucleotides are TGTTCCAGCAGTTCCCAGGGTGTCTACGAGCAGTACTTC. The gene calls are TRBV6-9 and TRBJ2-7; perhaps TRBD1 as D (5 bases). CDR3 length: 13 residues. Germline CDR1 MNHGY, CDR2 SVAAGI.

The chain employs TRBV5-6 and TRBJ2-2, with D hard to call. Trimming left V 4 bases short and J 7 bases short, with 17 bases between. CDR1 and CDR2 (germline): SGHDT, YYEEEE. The CDR3 loop spans 15 amino acids. In DNA, the CDR3 is TGTGCCAGCAGCGCCCGCACTGACCTTATCGGGGAGCTGTTTTTT. This translates into CASSARTDLIGELFF.

This clonotype was picked up many times. This rearrangement joins TRBV7-2 to TRBJ2-3, with 7 bases that match TRBD2. Trimming took 2 bases from V and 0 from J; bases not matched to a gene: 5. The germline CDR1 and CDR2 sequences are SGHTA and FQGNSA. This CDR3 contains 16 residues. The DNA of the CDR3 is TGTGCCAGCAGCTTAAGGGGTAGCGGGAGCACAGATACGCAGTATTTT. Its translation: CASSLRGSGSTDTQYF.

This clonotype was recorded once. A clone one base away is much larger, so this may be a read error. The chain joins TRBV27 to TRBJ1-1; a weak D match, TRBD1 (5 bases). The germline V gene has CDR1 MNHEY and CDR2 SMNVEV (reference sequence). The CDR3 totals 20 residues. Trimming shortened V by 8 bases and J by 3 bases, and 34 bases separated the two germline ends. The CDR3 nucleotides are TGTGCCAGCGGTGGATGGGTTTCGTTCGACGGGGGTATCTTGCACACTGAAGCTTTCTTT. Encoded protein: CASGGWVSFDGGILHTEAFF.

This clonotype occurred a few times. This chain uses TRBV10-3 with TRBJ2-7, with D perhaps matching TRBD2 (6 bases). The V end was cut by 3 bases, the J end by 1 base, with 13 bases between. CDR1 and CDR2 (germline): ENHRY, SYGVKD. The CDR3 extends over 15 amino acids. CDR3: CAISELEGRSYEQYF. CDR3 nucleotides: TGTGCCATCAGTGAATTGGAGGGAAGATCCTACGAGCAGTACTTC.

This clonotype was counted between two and nine times. V and J are TRBV10-2 and TRBJ2-2; TRBD2 aligns across 10 bases. Germline CDR1 and CDR2: WSHSY and SAAADI. V shed 3 bases and J 3 bases; nucleotides not matched to a gene: 10. This CDR3 has 18 residues. Here the CDR3 reads CASSERASGRVDTGELFF. The CDR3 DNA follows: TGCGCCAGCAGTGAAAGGGCTAGCGGGAGAGTAGACACCGGGGAGCTGTTTTTT.